The rows below give T cell receptor beta chains drawn from one sample of a study of PD-1 blockade in classical Hodgkin lymphoma. Here immunoSEQ multiplex PCR was the method, and the copy in TCRdb shows in-frame clones only, minus some. The table includes 1,500 to 2,000 clones, about nine tenths detected once. The source was CD4+ T cells from blood, collected at baseline. The receptors derive from a human donor with classical Hodgkin lymphoma. Both conserved end residues are part of each CDR3.

V gene,CDR3 length,J gene,CDR3 protein
TRBV6-5,16,TRBJ2-7,CASSYEFKGRTYEQYF
TRBV5-4,17,TRBJ2-3,CASSTPGLAGAEDTQYF
TRBV5-4,15,TRBJ1-6,CASSGTGHGNSPLHF
TRBV5-1,16,TRBJ2-1,CASSLIVGGTGDEQFF
TRBV27,14,TRBJ1-3,CASSAHSSGNTIYF
TRBV5-6,15,TRBJ1-6,CASSQGTEYNSPLHF
TRBV2,13,TRBJ1-1,CASSQMPSTEAFF
TRBV4-1,15,TRBJ1-2,CASSQTSTGLGGYTF
TRBV18,15,TRBJ2-5,CASSPGTSSQETQYF
TRBV5-1,16,TRBJ2-2,CASSLDEVRITGELFF
TRBV5-5,15,TRBJ1-3,CASSLVGASGNTIYF
TRBV2,13,TRBJ2-7,CASSDGDEIGQYF
TRBV5-1,15,TRBJ2-3,CASSPLTGGTDTQYF
TRBV27,16,TRBJ1-2,CASSLRGDRGIRGYTF
TRBV15,14,TRBJ2-5,CATSRDVGRETQYF
TRBV2,14,TRBJ2-3,CATGTSGSTDTQYF
TRBV19,15,TRBJ2-2,CASSIVGSGYGELFF
TRBV7-2,15,TRBJ1-2,CASSRTHTTVYGYTF
TRBV9,13,TRBJ1-1,CASSSRQAAEAFF
TRBV25-1,15,TRBJ2-5,CASSAGLAGWETQYF
TRBV6-6,15,TRBJ1-1,CASSYSSPGTLEAFF
TRBV10-2,15,TRBJ2-3,CASRQAGRRTDTQYF
TRBV7-6,14,TRBJ2-5,CASSFQAGQETQYF
TRBV25-1,12,TRBJ2-7,CASRAQGFEQYF
TRBV6-5,11,TRBJ2-2,CASSHTGELFF
TRBV7-9,12,TRBJ2-5,CASSLVRQTQYF
TRBV10-3,14,TRBJ1-2,CATGRGQGSGGYTF
TRBV7-3,12,TRBJ1-1,CASSPQNTEAFF
TRBV6-1,15,TRBJ2-5,CATAWDWRLQETQYF
TRBV15,14,TRBJ1-1,CATTQTGANTEAFF
TRBV30,12,TRBJ1-2,CAWGRTGDGYTF
TRBV7-2,15,TRBJ1-2,CASSRGARPNYGYTF